This T cell receptor (beta chain) was retrieved from a study of early T cells in non-severe SARS-CoV-2 infection. The wider study: Sequencing input comprised bulk RNA from unsorted whole blood; chain pairing was not available. Study-wide points: Missing private and CD4 specificities, VDJdb matching favored anti-spike CD8 responses.

Germline CDR1 and CDR2: LNHDA and SQIVND (reference sequence). This CDR3 region has 17 residues. V dropped 0 bases and J dropped 0 bases, with 14 bases sitting between them. Researchers tagged individual cDNA molecules with unique molecular identifiers. TCRdb analysed the 5' RACE reads with MiXCR anew, one entry per CDR3 protein. The sample yields some 98,000 distinct CDR3 sequences, around a sixth seen once. This clonotype was recorded at least ten times. Its target is not known. Input material: whole blood. The sequence was collected from an adult who was a healthcare worker with PCR-confirmed SARS-CoV-2 infection or an uninfected control (not recorded which). This chain connects TRBV19 to TRBJ1-1; D may be TRBD1 (6 bases). The CDR3 bases are TGTGCCAGTAGTATAGATTACAGGGCCATCATGAACACTGAAGCTTTCTTT. Translated: CASSIDYRAIMNTEAFF.